One and the same sample provided the 26 T cell receptor beta chains below, sequenced in a study of cytomegalovirus exposure and HLA in healthy donors (dated by TCRdb to 2016 to 2017). To prepare the library, the immunoSEQ multiplex PCR assay was applied. A mixture of 60 forward primers for TCR Vbeta segments and 13 reverse primers for TCR Jbeta segments was used in the multiplex PCR. TCRdb took this table from immuneACCESS and kept in-frame rearrangements with V and J called. Such tables lack part of the clones; where checked against another copy, unresolved V genes explain under half of the gap, and the rest is unexplained. The sample has roughly 160,000 clones on record, 65% to 85% of them singletons. The ten largest account for about 2.4% of the sample. Material: PBMCs. These TCRs come from a male donor in good health and CMV-seronegative.

This clone has only one observation. Here the CDR3 DNA reads TGTGCCAGTAGTTGGCCTAGCGGCCCCACCGGGGAGCTGTTTTTT. Translation gives CASSWPSGPTGELFF. This sequence joins TRBV19 and TRBJ2-2; 7 nucleotides match TRBD2. Germline values: CDR1 LNHDA, CDR2 SQIVND (reference sequence). The length of the CDR3 is 15 residues. V shed 5 bases, J shed 4 bases, and the junction held 7 bases outside the gene matches.

Concerning this clone itself: Compared with germline, one end of the junction differs, possibly owing to a read error. The chain links TRBV6-1 to TRBJ2-7; 11 nucleotides match TRBD2. The CDR3 sequence is 11 residues long. Germline assignment: CDR1 MNHNS and CDR2 SASEGT. This chain's CDR3 is CASRDLAGGDF. As DNA, the CDR3 is TGTGCCAGCAGGGACCTAGCGGGGGGAGACTTC.

The V and J genes are TRBV5-1 and TRBJ1-4, with 8 bases aligning to TRBD1. The CDR3 contains 16 residues. The germline V gene has CDR1 SGHRS and CDR2 YFSETQ. The V and J ends lost 4 bases and 8 bases, in that order; junction bases with no gene match: 13. The DNA for the CDR3 is TGCGCCAGCAGCCTCGGGGCGACAGGGGCGAAGGAAAAACTGTTTTTT. Translating gives CASSLGATGAKEKLFF.

For the CDR3, the DNA is TGTGCCAGCAGCCAAGATGAGGTGACTAGCGGGCAAGAGACCCAGTACTTC. As protein: CASSQDEVTSGQETQYF. The rearrangement links TRBV4-2 to TRBJ2-5, with 10 positions matching TRBD2. The CDR3 loop spans 17 amino acids. V was clipped by 0 bases and J by 2 bases; unmatched bases: 6. From germline, CDR1 is LGHNA and CDR2 YNFKEQ.

The sample holds a few counts of this clone. The rearrangement joins TRBV5-4 to TRBJ2-5; 7 bases map to TRBD2. Germline CDR1 reads SGHNT; CDR2 reads YYREEE (reference sequence). Trimming at V came to 0 bases and at J to 1 base, leaving 3 bases not matched to a gene. The length of the CDR3 is 15 residues. As DNA, the CDR3 is TGTGCCAGCAGCTTGGGCCTAGCGGTCCAAGAGACCCAGTACTTC. It codes for CASSLGLAVQETQYF.

This chain uses TRBV4-1 with TRBJ2-7; 9 bases line up with TRBD1. J was trimmed by 6 bases and V by 6 bases; bases with no gene match: 12. The CDR3 has 15 amino acids. Looked up from germline, CDR1 is MGHRA and CDR2 is YSYEKL. CDR3 sequence: CASSRATGGVSEQYF. The CDR3 DNA is TGCGCCAGCAGTAGGGCTACAGGGGGCGTGAGCGAGCAGTACTTC.

This chain joins TRBV21-1 and TRBJ1-1. TRBV21-1 is marked as a pseudogene. This CDR3 comprises 13 residues. CDR3 residues: CASSKACGTEAFF. The CDR3 DNA is TGTGCCAGCAGCAAAGCTTGCGGCACTGAAGCTTTCTTT.

The V and J genes are TRBV5-4 and TRBJ2-6; tentative D call: TRBD1 (6 bases). V lost 3 bases, J lost 0 bases, and 13 bases lay in between. The germline gives CDR1 SGHNT, CDR2 YYREEE (reference sequence). The CDR3 is 17 residues long. The CDR3 DNA follows: TGTGCCAGCAGCTCCTCGGACAGATACTCTGGGGCCAACGTCCTGACTTTC. It codes for CASSSSDRYSGANVLTF.

This clone appeared a few times. This chain joins TRBV6-1 and TRBJ2-7; 12 bases align to TRBD2. The CDR3 length is 15 residues. Germline CDR1 reads MNHNS; CDR2 reads SASEGT. V lost 5 bases, J lost 4 bases, and 6 bases stayed unmatched. CDR3 loop: CASSILAGGRYEQYF. Here the CDR3 DNA reads TGTGCCAGCAGTATACTAGCGGGAGGTCGATACGAGCAGTACTTC.

The chain carries TRBV28 and TRBJ2-1; 9 positions agree with TRBD2. The CDR3 is made up of 15 amino acids. From germline, CDR1 is MDHEN and CDR2 SYDVKM. V was pared by 6 bases and J by 6 bases, with 9 bases of the junction left unmatched. The CDR3 here is CASSSSGRLGNEQFF. The CDR3 nucleotides are TGTGCCAGCAGCTCGAGCGGGAGGCTAGGCAATGAGCAGTTCTTC.

The chain employs TRBV10-3 and TRBJ1-2, with 10 bases fitting TRBD1. This CDR3 has 16 residues. Germline lookup yields CDR1 ENHRY and CDR2 SYGVKD. J gave up 6 bases and V 0 bases, and 7 bases lay outside the gene matches. In DNA, the CDR3 is TGTGCCATCAGTGAGTCCGACAGGGGGCGGGATGATGGCTACACCTTC. It is translated as CAISESDRGRDDGYTF.

The chain uses TRBV6-5 and TRBJ1-1; D ambiguous. The CDR3 runs 15 residues. V was cut by 0 bases and J by 3 bases, with 11 bases left in between. The V gene's germline CDR1 is MNHEY and CDR2 SVGAGI. CDR3 protein: CASSYSIQSDTEAFF. The CDR3 nucleotides read TGTGCCAGCAGTTACTCGATCCAGAGCGACACTGAAGCTTTCTTT.

This chain links TRBV7-6 with TRBJ2-5; TRBD1 matches at 9 bases. The V gene end was trimmed by 5 bases and the J gene end by 4 bases; junction bases not matched to a gene: 5. The germline gives CDR1 SGHVS, CDR2 FNYEAQ. This CDR3 contains 14 residues. The CDR3 sequence is CASSVGQGRETQYF. CDR3 nucleotide sequence: TGTGCCAGCAGCGTAGGACAGGGGAGAGAGACCCAGTACTTC.

This chain links TRBV5-1 with TRBJ2-2, with D possibly being TRBD2 (5 bases). This CDR3 comprises 14 residues. V gave up 4 bases and J gave up 5 bases, with 12 bases separating them. Germline-derived CDR1 and CDR2 are SGHRS and YFSETQ. CDR3 residues: CASSDLARTGELFF. CDR3 sequence (DNA): TGCGCCAGCAGCGACCTAGCACGGACCGGGGAGCTGTTTTTT. The entire variable domain, with the rest obtained from reference TRBV5-1 and TRBJ2-2, is as follows: KAGVTQTPRYLIKTRGQQVTLSCSPISGHRSVSWYQQTPGQGLQFLFEYFSETQRNKGNFPGRFSGRQFSNSRSEMNVSTLELGDSALYLCASSDLARTGELFFGEGSRLTVL.

The count of this clone is one. DNA for the CDR3: TGTGCCAGCAGTTTAGGGCCCGCAAATGAAAAACTGTTTTTT. Encoded protein: CASSLGPANEKLFF. This sequence joins TRBV27 and TRBJ1-4; D gene uncertain. CDR1 is MNHEY and CDR2 is SMNVEV in the germline V gene (reference sequence). The ends were cut back, 2 bases at V and 5 bases at J, with 9 bases in the middle. The CDR3 sequence is 14 residues long.

The sample holds a few counts of this clone. The same CDR3 is also encoded by other DNA sequences in this sample. This sequence joins TRBV5-1 and TRBJ1-1; the D gene is possibly TRBD1 (6 bases). The CDR3 sequence is 14 residues long. V was shortened by 3 bases and J by 1 base, with 10 bases between the two germline ends. Germline values: CDR1 SGHRS, CDR2 YFSETQ. CDR3 sequence: CASSSQGGNTEAFF. In DNA, the CDR3 is TGCGCCAGCAGCTCACAGGGCGGGAACACTGAAGCTTTCTTT.

CDR3 nucleotide sequence: TGCGCCAGCAGCTTGGACACAGGGGCATTCAATGAGCAGTTCTTC. Translating gives CASSLDTGAFNEQFF. The gene calls are TRBV5-1 and TRBJ2-1; 7 nucleotides line up with TRBD1. Germline V CDR1 and CDR2: SGHRS, YFSETQ. This CDR3 has 15 amino acids. V lost 0 bases to trimming and J lost 6 bases; unmatched junction nucleotides: 6.

V usage is TRBV9 and J usage is TRBJ2-3; a possible D gene is TRBD1 (5 bases). Germline-derived CDR1 and CDR2 are SGDLS and YYNGEE. Trimming took off 3 bases at V and 0 bases at J, with 11 bases between the two ends. CDR3 size: 15 residues. CDR3 sequence reads: CASSAQGSSTDTQYF. CDR3 nucleotide sequence: TGTGCCAGCAGCGCGCAGGGATCTAGCACAGATACGCAGTATTTT.

The chain uses TRBV6-1 and TRBJ2-7, with unresolved D. Germline CDR1 MNHNS, CDR2 SASEGT. Trimming took 7 bases from V and 2 from J, leaving 6 bases between them. The CDR3 consists of 11 residues. The CDR3 nucleotides read TGTGCCAGCATTCTTACCTACGAGCAGTACTTC. It specifies CASILTYEQYF.

This clone was seen only once. The V gene is TRBV7-2, the J gene TRBJ1-4, with D possibly matching TRBD1 (5 bases). The V gene lost 5 bases and the J gene lost 5 bases, with 15 bases spanning the gap. CDR3 size: 15 residues. In germline, CDR1 is SGHTA, CDR2 FQGNSA. The CDR3 DNA sequence: TGTGCCAGCAGCGAATATGGGGCAGGAAATGAAAAACTGTTTTTT. As protein: CASSEYGAGNEKLFF.

CDR3 sequence (DNA): TGTGCCAGCAGTCGAGACGTCGGACAGGAGCAAGAGACCCAGTACTTC. As protein: CASSRDVGQEQETQYF. This chain links TRBV28 with TRBJ2-5; 7 bases agree with TRBD1. The CDR3 spans 16 residues. Looked up from germline, CDR1 is MDHEN and CDR2 is SYDVKM. V gave up 5 bases and J gave up 2 bases; unmatched junction bases: 11.

V and J are TRBV5-1 and TRBJ2-3; TRBD1 matches at 8 bases. Trimming at V came to 0 bases and at J to 5 bases, leaving 5 bases not matched to a gene. In germline, CDR1 is SGHRS, CDR2 YFSETQ. The CDR3 consists of 15 residues. The CDR3 is CASSLGGTGQDTQYF. The CDR3 coding sequence is TGCGCCAGCAGCTTGGGGGGGACAGGCCAAGATACGCAGTATTTT.

This chain uses TRBV4-3 with TRBJ2-3; 8 bases fit TRBD2. V shed 4 bases, J shed 2 bases, and the junction held 11 bases outside the gene matches. Germline loops: CDR1 LGHNA, CDR2 YSLEER. This CDR3 region has 17 residues. CDR3 coding DNA: TGCGCCAGCAGCCGTTCCAATGGCGGGGGGAACACAGATACGCAGTATTTT. Protein sequence: CASSRSNGGGNTDTQYF.

This chain uses TRBV14 with TRBJ1-1; D gene uncertain. The CDR3 length is 14 residues. Trimming cost V 0 bases and J 2 bases, with 7 bases left between them. The germline V gene has CDR1 SGHDN and CDR2 FVKESK. The DNA of the CDR3 is TGTGCCAGCAGCCAAGATCTAGATAACACTGAAGCTTTCTTT. This encodes CASSQDLDNTEAFF.

The V and J genes are TRBV19 and TRBJ2-2; tentative D call: TRBD1 (5 bases). The germline V gene has CDR1 LNHDA and CDR2 SQIVND (reference sequence). The CDR3 consists of 16 residues. V was shortened by 6 bases and J by 2 bases, with 16 bases between the two germline ends. CDR3 bases: TGTGCCAGTAGAGGCCAGGGCACATCCAACACCGGGGAGCTGTTTTTT. The encoded protein is CASRGQGTSNTGELFF.

This clone was observed a single time. This chain joins TRBV10-3 and TRBJ2-6; 8 bases fit TRBD1. The ends lost 2 bases at V and 0 bases at J; junction bases unmatched: 0. Germline V lookup: CDR1 ENHRY, CDR2 SYGVKD. The CDR3 runs to 16 residues. The CDR3 spells CAISETGGSGANVLTF. The CDR3 nucleotides read TGTGCCATCAGTGAGACAGGGGGCTCTGGGGCCAACGTCCTGACTTTC.